These 10 T cell receptor beta chains originate from one sample sequenced in a study of CD8+ T cells in alopecia areata. RNA extraction was followed by reverse transcription into cDNA, which acted as the sequencing template. Sequencing was performed with immunoSEQ multiplex PCR; in TCRdb, only in-frame clones are kept and a portion is missing. The table records hundreds of thousands of clones, less than 45% of them present only once. Treatment noted: oral pan-JAK inhibitor, 5-10 mg twice daily. The sequencing used CD4+ T cells sorted from blood, collected at approximately week 30, from a patient treated with tofacitinib. The origin of the receptors is a human donor with alopecia areata.

The chain combines TRBV7-9 with TRBJ2-4; 9 positions match TRBD1. With V trimmed by 3 bases and J by 15 bases, 12 bases remained unmatched. The CDR3 runs 14 residues. In germline, CDR1 is SEHNR, CDR2 FQNEAQ (reference sequence). CDR3 DNA: TGTGCCAGCAGCTTGGAGGGACAGGGAAGGGTGTGGTACTTC. This translates into CASSLEGQGRVWYF.

This clone was recorded at least ten times. V and J are TRBV11-2 and TRBJ2-1; 10 bases fit TRBD2. Per germline, CDR1 SGHAT and CDR2 FQNNGV. CDR3 length: 15 amino acids. Unmatched junction bases numbered 3, after V lost 3 bases and J lost 4 bases. CDR3 nucleotide sequence: TGTGCCAGCAGCTTCCTGACTAGCGGGTACAATGAGCAGTTCTTC. It is translated as CASSFLTSGYNEQFF.

The chain carries TRBV2 and TRBJ2-2; 10 nucleotides align to TRBD2. With 4 bases clipped from V and 2 bases from J, the junction kept 1 base outside the gene matches. Germline-derived CDR1 and CDR2 are SNHLY and FYNNEI. The CDR3 loop spans 15 amino acids. The CDR3 spells CASSVAGGNTGELFF. For the CDR3, the DNA is TGTGCCAGCAGTGTAGCGGGAGGCAACACCGGGGAGCTGTTTTTT.

In its sample, this clone was seen a few times. The chain carries TRBV11-2 and TRBJ2-5; D gene ambiguous. The length of the CDR3 is 12 residues. Per germline, CDR1 SGHAT and CDR2 FQNNGV. V was trimmed by 7 bases and J by 0 bases, leaving 6 bases between them. The CDR3 sequence: CASTRNQETQYF. In nucleotides, the CDR3 is TGTGCCAGCACCCGGAACCAAGAGACCCAGTACTTC.

CDR3 DNA sequence: TGCGCCAGCAGCTCAAGGACGGAGAACACTGAAGCTTTCTTT. It yields the protein CASSSRTENTEAFF. V usage is TRBV5-1 and J usage is TRBJ1-1; D is unclear. With 3 bases removed from V and 1 base from J, the gap between germline ends came to 10 bases. From germline, CDR1 is SGHRS and CDR2 YFSETQ. This CDR3 contains 14 residues.

The sample holds a few counts of this clone. The V and J genes are TRBV15 and TRBJ1-6; D gene unclear. The V gene's germline CDR1 is LNHNV and CDR2 YYDKDF (reference sequence). V gave up 2 bases and J gave up 9 bases, with 17 bases separating them. The CDR3 is 16 residues long. CDR3 region: CATSRSVADSSSPLHF. The CDR3 DNA reads TGTGCCACCAGCAGATCTGTGGCGGATTCGTCTTCACCCCTCCACTTT.

This clone was observed a handful of times. V usage is TRBV21-1 and J usage is TRBJ2-7; the table's D call, TRBD2, has no DNA check behind it. TRBV21-1 is given as a pseudogene. CDR3 length equals 16 residues. CDR3 bases: TGTGCCAGCAGCAAAGCGCTCCGCGGGAGTGACTACGAGCAGTACTTC. The encoded protein is CASSKALRGSDYEQYF.

This clone came up a few times. The chain links TRBV29-1 to TRBJ1-2, with 10 positions matching TRBD1. Trimming removed 6 bases from V and 4 bases from J; junction bases left unmatched: 5. The V gene's germline CDR1 is SQVTM and CDR2 ANQGSEA. The CDR3 length is 13 residues. CDR3 amino acids: CSVDRTGGYGYTF. The CDR3 coding sequence is TGCAGCGTCGACAGGACAGGGGGCTATGGCTACACCTTC.

The chain combines TRBV6-6 with TRBJ1-2; TRBD1 is a possible D gene (6 bases). The germline V gene encodes CDR1 MNHNY and CDR2 SVGAGI (reference sequence). The length of the CDR3 is 15 residues. Deletions cut 0 bases from V and 4 bases from J, with 12 bases between. Here the CDR3 reads CASSYSIQGGYGYTF. The DNA of the CDR3 is TGTGCCAGCAGTTACTCAATACAGGGAGGCTATGGCTACACCTTC.

The chain links TRBV4-1 to TRBJ2-7; possible D gene TRBD1, 6 bases. The CDR3 length is 15 residues. Between the trimmed V and J ends, which lost 1 base and 6 bases, there was a span of 16 bases. Germline CDR1 reads MGHRA; CDR2 reads YSYEKL. The CDR3 region has the DNA TGCGCCAGCAGCCAAGCGTATAGGGGGACGGGCGAGCAGTACTTC. This sequence encodes CASSQAYRGTGEQYF.